A selection of T cell receptor beta chains follows, all from one sample in a study of regulatory T cells in long-lasting Graves disease. TCRdb redid the calling of the multiplex PCR reads with MiXCR, one entry per CDR3 protein. This sample has a few hundred thousand distinct CDR3 sequences; about 20% occur once, and the top ten carry around 13%. The sample consisted of peripheral blood mononuclear cells (PBMCs), taken when the disease was refractory, from a patient treated with antithyroid drugs. The receptors were sampled from a female donor with Graves disease. Both conserved end residues are part of each CDR3. Fields, in order: D gene, J gene, V gene, clone size, CDR3 DNA, CDR3 protein. A D gene is named only where the DNA matches it firmly. Only part of the rows carry a size: once, few, many, or a class if the clone is expanded.

D: -
J: TRBJ1-1
V: TRBV12-3/TRBV12-4
size: -
DNA: TGTGCCAGCAGTCCCCTGACAAGCTCGCTCACTGAAGCTTTCTTT
CDR3: CASSPLTSSLTEAFF

D: TRBD1
J: TRBJ2-7
V: TRBV7-2
size: many
DNA: TGTGCCAGCAGCTTGACGACAGGGCTCTACGAGCAGTACTTC
CDR3: CASSLTTGLYEQYF

D: -
J: TRBJ1-5
V: TRBV6-1
size: -
DNA: TGTGCCAGCAGTGAACAGGGCAGGGGAAGCAATCAGCCCCAGCATTTT
CDR3: CASSEQGRGSNQPQHF

D: -
J: TRBJ1-4
V: TRBV4-3
size: -
DNA: TGCGCCAGCAGCCAAGATTCCTTCAGAGATAATGAAAAACCGTTTTTT
CDR3: CASSQDSFRDNEKPFF

D: TRBD2
J: TRBJ2-5
V: TRBV2
size: many
DNA: TGTGCCAGCAGTGAGCTAGCGGGGTTGGTTGAGACCCAGTACTTC
CDR3: CASSELAGLVETQYF

D: -
J: TRBJ2-1
V: TRBV27
size: -
DNA: TGTGCCAGCAGTTCGACATCCTACAATGAGCAGTTCTTC
CDR3: CASSSTSYNEQFF

D: TRBD1
J: TRBJ1-4
V: TRBV27
size: many
DNA: TGTGCCAGCAGTTTACAGGGGGCTAATGAAAAACTGTTTTTT
CDR3: CASSLQGANEKLFF

D: -
J: TRBJ1-1
V: TRBV6-1
size: few
DNA: TGTGCCAGCACTGTCCCTGCCTCGAACACTGAAGCTTTCTTT
CDR3: CASTVPASNTEAFF

D: TRBD1
J: TRBJ2-7
V: TRBV7-6
size: -
DNA: TGTGCCAGCAGCTTCACAGGGGATGCCTCCTACGAGCAGTACTTC
CDR3: CASSFTGDASYEQYF

D: TRBD1
J: TRBJ1-2
V: TRBV12-3/TRBV12-4
size: many
DNA: TGTGCCAGCAGTAGGGACAGAGGCACCTATGGCTACACCTTC
CDR3: CASSRDRGTYGYTF

D: TRBD1
J: TRBJ2-6
V: TRBV6-9
size: -
DNA: TGTGCCAGCAGTTACTTGTTCCCGGGACAGGGGGCTTTGGGTGGGGCCAACGTCCTGACTTTC
CDR3: CASSYLFPGQGALGGANVLTF

D: TRBD2
J: TRBJ2-6
V: TRBV20-1
size: -
DNA: TGCAGTGCTAGAGATCGAAGTGCCGGGACTAGCGGGAGTACTGAGCCCGGGGCCAACGTCCTGACTTTC
CDR3: CSARDRSAGTSGSTEPGANVLTF

D: -
J: TRBJ1-5
V: TRBV7-3
size: -
DNA: TGTGCCAGCAGCTCGGGGATGGGGCAGCCCCAGCATTTT
CDR3: CASSSGMGQPQHF

D: -
J: TRBJ1-1
V: TRBV18
size: -
DNA: TGTGCCAGCTCACCAGCGGGGCTTTACACTGAAGCTTTCTTT
CDR3: CASSPAGLYTEAFF

D: -
J: TRBJ2-7
V: TRBV14
size: few
DNA: TGTGCCAGCAGCCAAGATCAAGGCCGCCTCTACGAGCAGTACTTC
CDR3: CASSQDQGRLYEQYF

D: TRBD1
J: TRBJ2-7
V: TRBV13
size: many
DNA: TGTGCCAGCAGCCTGGGACAGGGGATTGTCGAGCAGTACTTC
CDR3: CASSLGQGIVEQYF

D: -
J: TRBJ2-7
V: TRBV5-1
size: -
DNA: TGCGCCAGCAGCTTGAGGGGTAGACACGAGCAGTACTTC
CDR3: CASSLRGRHEQYF

D: TRBD1
J: TRBJ1-2
V: TRBV11-2
size: many
DNA: TGTGCCAGCAGCTTGGGACAGGGGCTGTATGGCTACACCTTC
CDR3: CASSLGQGLYGYTF

D: -
J: TRBJ2-5
V: TRBV15
size: many
DNA: TGTGCCACCAGCAGCGGGGCGCTTCAAACCCAGTACTTC
CDR3: CATSSGALQTQYF

D: TRBD2
J: TRBJ2-7
V: TRBV11-3
size: -
DNA: TGTGCCAGCAGCCGAGCGGGGGCTTCTGAGCAGTACTTC
CDR3: CASSRAGASEQYF

D: TRBD2
J: TRBJ2-2
V: TRBV7-2
size: few
DNA: TGTGCCAGCAGTCTCCGTCGGGAGGGGGGAACCGGGGAGCTGTTTTTT
CDR3: CASSLRREGGTGELFF

D: -
J: TRBJ1-1
V: TRBV6-2/TRBV6-3
size: many
DNA: TGTGCCAGCGAGACCGAGAGAGGGAACACTGAAGCTTTCTTT
CDR3: CASETERGNTEAFF

D: TRBD2
J: TRBJ2-3
V: TRBV7-2
size: -
DNA: TGTGCCAGCAGCCATAGCGGGAGGGGTATTAGCACAGATACGCAGTATTTT
CDR3: CASSHSGRGISTDTQYF

D: -
J: TRBJ1-2
V: TRBV12-3/TRBV12-4
size: many
DNA: TGTGCCAGCAGTTTAACACTTTCTGTCTATGGCTACACCTTC
CDR3: CASSLTLSVYGYTF

D: -
J: TRBJ2-7
V: TRBV20-1
size: few
DNA: TGCAGTGCTCACCTCGTTAGTAGATCTTCCGAGCAGTACTTC
CDR3: CSAHLVSRSSEQYF

D: -
J: TRBJ1-1
V: TRBV28
size: many
DNA: TGTGCCAGCAAATTACAGGGATTAACTGAAGCTTTCTTT
CDR3: CASKLQGLTEAFF

D: -
J: TRBJ2-7
V: TRBV20-1
size: few
DNA: TGCAGTGCTAGCGAGCACTACGAGCAGTACTTC
CDR3: CSASEHYEQYF

D: -
J: TRBJ1-4
V: TRBV28
size: many
DNA: TGTGCCAGCAGTAGGGGATTGGGTCTGTTTTTT
CDR3: CASSRGLGLFF

D: -
J: TRBJ1-3
V: TRBV2
size: few
DNA: TGTGCCAGCACTCGGCGGGGTACCTCTGGAAACACCATATATTTT
CDR3: CASTRRGTSGNTIYF

D: -
J: TRBJ1-1
V: TRBV7-2
size: many
DNA: TGTGCCAGCAGCCTCGGGGGGGGAACTGAAGCTTTCTTT
CDR3: CASSLGGGTEAFF

D: -
J: TRBJ1-6
V: TRBV3-1
size: few
DNA: TGTGCCAGCAGCGGTGGGAATTCACCCCTCCACTTT
CDR3: CASSGGNSPLHF

D: -
J: TRBJ2-3
V: TRBV15
size: -
DNA: TGTGCCACCAGCAGAGACCGAGGGGCAGATACGCAGTATTTT
CDR3: CATSRDRGADTQYF

D: -
J: TRBJ1-6
V: TRBV6-2/TRBV6-3
size: -
DNA: TGTGCCAGCAGTTACTCCCCCCCCGGGGGCTGGAATTCACCCCTCCACTTT
CDR3: CASSYSPPGGWNSPLHF

D: -
J: TRBJ1-4
V: TRBV28
size: many
DNA: TGTGCCAGCAGGCCTCGGGGGAGTGGTACTGAAAAACTGTTTTTT
CDR3: CASRPRGSGTEKLFF

D: -
J: TRBJ1-1
V: TRBV29-1
size: many
DNA: TGCAGCGCCCGTCGACAGGACACTGAAGCTTTCTTT
CDR3: CSARRQDTEAFF

D: -
J: TRBJ2-3
V: TRBV7-9
size: -
DNA: TGTGCCAGCACCGTCACAGATACGCAGTATTTT
CDR3: CASTVTDTQYF

D: TRBD1
J: TRBJ2-7
V: TRBV7-2
size: many
DNA: TGTGCCAGCAGCCGTTCCTTGGGACAGAACTACGAGCAGTACTTC
CDR3: CASSRSLGQNYEQYF

D: -
J: TRBJ2-3
V: TRBV20-1
size: once
DNA: TGCAGTGCTAGACCTATGTGGCGCGGGCGAGATACGCAGTATTTT
CDR3: CSARPMWRGRDTQYF

D: -
J: TRBJ2-2
V: TRBV4-3
size: few
DNA: TGCGCCAGCAGCCAAGTGAGGCGCATGGTCGGGGAGCTGTTTTTT
CDR3: CASSQVRRMVGELFF

D: TRBD1
J: TRBJ1-2
V: TRBV2
size: many
DNA: TGTGCCAGCAGCGCGTGGGACAGACGGGGAGGTGGCTACACCTTC
CDR3: CASSAWDRRGGGYTF

D: TRBD2
J: TRBJ2-2
V: TRBV7-2
size: few
DNA: TGTGCCAGCAGCTTAGGTTTTAGCGGGAGGACCGGGGAGCTGTTTTTT
CDR3: CASSLGFSGRTGELFF

D: -
J: TRBJ1-1
V: TRBV4-1
size: -
DNA: TGCGCCAGCAGCCAAGAGAGGGCCGGGACTGAAGCTTTCTTT
CDR3: CASSQERAGTEAFF

D: -
J: TRBJ1-2
V: TRBV28
size: -
DNA: TGTGCCAGCAGCGCTAGGGACTCTAACTATGGCTACACCTTC
CDR3: CASSARDSNYGYTF

D: TRBD1
J: TRBJ2-5
V: TRBV30
size: -
DNA: TGTGCCTGGAGGGGACAGGGAAAAGAGACCCAGTACTTC
CDR3: CAWRGQGKETQYF

D: -
J: TRBJ1-2
V: TRBV29-1
size: many
DNA: TGCAGCGTACCAACGGGGGCAGACTATGGCTACACCTTC
CDR3: CSVPTGADYGYTF

D: -
J: TRBJ1-2
V: TRBV7-9
size: many
DNA: TGTGCCAGCAGCATTCGGGGCAAAGGCTATGGCTACACCTTC
CDR3: CASSIRGKGYGYTF

D: TRBD1
J: TRBJ2-3
V: TRBV11-2
size: -
DNA: TGTGCCAGCAGCTTAGGGGGACAGGACACAGATACGCAGTATTTT
CDR3: CASSLGGQDTDTQYF

D: TRBD1
J: TRBJ1-2
V: TRBV2
size: -
DNA: TGTGCCAGCAGCGTGGGGACAGCGTATGGCTACACCTTC
CDR3: CASSVGTAYGYTF

D: TRBD2
J: TRBJ2-5
V: TRBV29-1
size: -
DNA: TGCAGCGACAGCGGGAGCGGGGAGACCCAGTACTTC
CDR3: CSDSGSGETQYF

D: -
J: TRBJ2-5
V: TRBV12-3/TRBV12-4
size: many
DNA: TGTGCCAGCGGGGACGGACAGAAGCAAGAGACCCAGTACTTC
CDR3: CASGDGQKQETQYF

D: -
J: TRBJ1-2
V: TRBV2
size: many
DNA: TGTGCCAGCCGTCACGGCGCAGAGGACTATGGCTACACCTTC
CDR3: CASRHGAEDYGYTF

D: TRBD1
J: TRBJ1-5
V: TRBV6-1
size: many
DNA: TGTGCCAGCATGGAGTTTATCGGACAGGGGGTAGAGCCCCAGCATTTT
CDR3: CASMEFIGQGVEPQHF

D: TRBD1
J: TRBJ1-1
V: TRBV30
size: -
DNA: TGTGCCTGGAGTGTCGTAGGGACAGCTGAAGCTTTCTTT
CDR3: CAWSVVGTAEAFF